These 26 T cell receptor beta chains came from one sample sequenced in a study of tumor-infiltrating lymphocytes in primary liver carcinoma (dated by TCRdb to about 2017). The sequencer was an Illumina HiSeq 2500. A constant-region primer and ProtoScript II reverse transcriptase were used to reverse-transcribe TCRbeta-specific cDNA from roughly 0.55 ug total RNA. Three nested multiplex PCR rounds, following a slightly modified ARM-PCR procedure, were used to build the TCRbeta libraries. The first two PCR rounds used multiplex TRBV1-TRBV30 forward primers with a Cbeta reverse primer, each for approximately 11 cycles. TCRdb itself trimmed the public reads at Q25 with fastp, ran MiXCR and retained productive beta chains. Identical CDR3 protein sequences are pooled into one entry, listed with their most common genes and DNA. The table for this sample lists approximately 330,000 distinct CDR3 sequences; less than 70% of them were counted only once. 5.5% to 7% of the sample lies in the top ten.

TRIzol reagent was used to extract blood RNA from unsorted whole blood, while the DNeasy Blood & Tissue kit provided the germline DNA. Material: peripheral blood. These receptors were obtained from a man aged 35 to 55 with primary liver carcinoma and hepatitis B virus infection.

Comments on this clonotype: Being one base from a much bigger clone, this may be a read error. CDR3 residues: CASSRQGGQETQYF. CDR3 DNA: TGTGCCAGCAGCCGACAGGGGGGGCAAGAGACCCAGTACTTC. The rearrangement links TRBV6-5 to TRBJ2-5; 9 nucleotides align to TRBD1. Germline V gives CDR1 MNHEY, CDR2 SVGAGI. The CDR3 is 14 amino acids. V shed 6 bases, J shed 2 bases, and the junction held 4 bases outside the gene matches.

The chain uses TRBV10-3 and TRBJ2-1, with 13 bases aligning to TRBD2. In germline, CDR1 is ENHRY, CDR2 SYGVKD. The CDR3 spans 14 residues. Here the CDR3 reads CVTEGLAGRNEQFF. DNA for the CDR3: TGTGTCACCGAGGGACTAGCGGGAAGGAATGAGCAGTTCTTC.

Concerning this clonotype itself: Here the CDR3 omits its conserved ending phenylalanine or tryptophan, so a read error is the likely source. The CDR3 sequence is CASSPPERYEQYL. The DNA for the CDR3 is TGTGCCAGTAGCCCCCCCGAGAGGTACGAGCAGTACCTC. V and J are TRBV11-2 and TRBJ2-7, with no clear D. CDR3 length equals 13 residues. Germline V gene data show CDR1 as SGHAT and CDR2 as FQNNGV. Trimming removed 9 bases from V and 4 bases from J, with 16 bases in between.

Note on this clonotype: One end of the junction varies from germline; a read error may be responsible. The rearrangement joins TRBV11-2 to TRBJ1-6; 7 bases are shared with TRBD1. The length of the CDR3 is 13 residues. The V gene's germline CDR1 is SGHAT and CDR2 FQNNGV. The CDR3 DNA follows: TGTGTCAGCATGGGACAGACTAATTCACCCCTCCACTTT. This codes for CVSMGQTNSPLHF.

The chain combines TRBV6-2 or TRBV6-3 with TRBJ2-7, with no clear D. CDR1 MNHEY and CDR2 SVGEGT come from the germline V gene. Trimming pared 8 bases from V and 0 bases from J, leaving 8 bases between. The CDR3 is 12 amino acids. CDR3 nucleotides: TGTGCCAGCGGTTCAAACTCCTACGAGCAGTACTTC. Encoded protein: CASGSNSYEQYF.

To note about this clonotype: Compared with germline, one end of the junction differs, possibly owing to a read error. This chain joins TRBV11-2 and TRBJ2-1; 12 positions agree with TRBD1. The CDR3 totals 17 residues. From germline, CDR1 is SGHAT and CDR2 FQNNGV. The CDR3 here is CANSLDLGQGASIEQFF. DNA of the CDR3: TGTGCCAACAGCCTAGACCTGGGACAGGGGGCCTCCATTGAGCAGTTCTTC.

The chain has TRBV4-2 and TRBJ2-1; D remains ambiguous. Germline CDR1 LGHNA, CDR2 YNFKEQ. The CDR3 totals 12 residues. Trimming removed 4 bases at V and 11 bases at J, with 12 bases between. In DNA, the CDR3 is TGTGCCAGCAGCCCCACAGTGGGTCAGCAGTTCTTC. This translates into CASSPTVGQQFF.

Concerning this clonotype: Lacking the conserved final phenylalanine or tryptophan, this CDR3 likely reflects a read error. The rearrangement joins TRBV12-3 or TRBV12-4 to TRBJ2-7; TRBD1 aligns across 11 bases. The CDR3 loop spans 15 amino acids. The CDR3 region has the DNA TGCGCCAGCAGTATGGGGACAGGGGGGTCCTACGAGCAGTACTAC. Protein sequence: CASSMGTGGSYEQYY.

A remark on this clonotype: At one boundary the junction diverges from the germline segment, which might be a read error. V usage is TRBV6-2 or TRBV6-3 and J usage is TRBJ2-7, with a weak D call TRBD1 (8 bases). CDR3 size: 15 residues. Germline V CDR1 and CDR2: MNHEY, SVGEGT. CDR3 loop: CVSSPSGTGIYEQYF. In DNA form, the CDR3 reads TGTGTCAGCAGTCCCAGCGGGACAGGCATCTACGAGCAGTACTTC.

Concerning this clonotype: Mismatch with germline at one junction end may stem from a read error. V is TRBV11-1 and J is TRBJ1-2; the D is unclear. CDR3 length: 13 amino acids. CDR1 and CDR2 from the germline V gene are SGHAT and FQDESV (reference sequence). CDR3 protein: CASSLTRGYGYTF. CDR3 nucleotide sequence: TGTGCCAGTAGCTTGACACGGGGCTATGGCTACACCTTC.

The chain recombines TRBV11-2 with TRBJ2-3; D possibly corresponds to TRBD2 (7 bases). Germline CDR1 is SGHAT and CDR2 is FQNNGV. With 7 bases removed from V and 9 bases from J, the gap between germline ends came to 20 bases. The CDR3 contains 14 residues. CDR3 coding DNA: TGTGCCAGCACCTCAGGGGCGGGAGTAGTCACGCAGTATTTT. Its protein is CASTSGAGVVTQYF.

Of note for this clonotype: A much larger clone sits a single nucleotide away, making a read error possible. J is TRBJ2-2 and V is TRBV12-3 or TRBV12-4; TRBD1 agrees at 7 bases. This CDR3 spans 12 amino acids. In DNA, the CDR3 is TGTGCCAGCAGAGGGGGCACCAGGGAGCTGTTTTTT. Residues: CASRGGTRELFF.

With regard to this clonotype: At one end, the junction sequence differs from germline, possibly due to a read error. The J gene is TRBJ1-1, the V gene TRBV11-2; D uncertain. CDR1 SGHAT and CDR2 FQNNGV come from the germline V gene. The CDR3 runs to 13 residues. CDR3 protein: CASALRANTEAFF. The CDR3 DNA is TGTGCCAGCGCCCTGAGAGCGAACACTGAAGCTTTCTTC.

Turning to this clonotype: Since a much larger clone is just one base distant, this may be a read error. The chain has TRBV6-2 or TRBV6-3 and TRBJ2-2; tentatively, D is TRBD1 (6 bases). Per germline, CDR1 MNHEY and CDR2 SVGEGT. V was cut by 8 bases and J by 0 bases, with 16 bases left in between. This CDR3 contains 16 residues. CDR3 sequence reads: CASGKVTGPNTGELFF. In DNA, the CDR3 is TGTGCCAGCGGCAAAGTGACAGGACCGAACACCGGGGAGCTGTTTTTT.

On this clonotype: The CDR3 does not close with the conserved phenylalanine or tryptophan, likely indicating a read error. This chain uses TRBV29-1 with TRBJ2-7; TRBD1 matches at 7 bases. J gave up 10 bases and V 2 bases, and 11 bases lay outside the gene matches. This CDR3 spans 13 amino acids. Per the germline V gene, CDR1 is SQVTM and CDR2 is ANQGSEA. The CDR3 sequence: CSVEQGTDKDQYL. The CDR3 DNA follows: TGCAGCGTTGAACAGGGGACAGATAAAGACCAGTACCTC.

V is TRBV11-2 and J is TRBJ2-7; D uncertain. Germline V gene sequence: CDR1 SGHAT, CDR2 FQNNGV. The CDR3 runs 14 residues. Trimming shortened V by 2 bases and J by 6 bases, and 14 bases separated the two germline ends. The CDR3 sequence: CASSLNRLTCEQYF. CDR3 in DNA: TGTGCCAGCAGCTTAAATCGGCTGACCTGCGAGCAGTACTTC.

This clonotype was observed a few times. This could be a read error, since a much larger clone is one nucleotide away. The V gene is TRBV6-5, the J gene TRBJ1-1, with D maybe TRBD1 (6 bases). This CDR3 contains 13 residues. Germline V gene sequence: CDR1 MNHEY, CDR2 SVGAGI. With 8 bases removed from V and 0 bases from J, the gap between germline ends came to 10 bases. The CDR3 DNA reads as TGTGCCAGCGGGACATGGATGAACACTGAAGCTTTCTTT. Its protein is CASGTWMNTEAFF.

A note on this clonotype: A read error may account for a junction end that differs from germline. The rearrangement uses TRBV11-2 and TRBJ1-1, with D perhaps TRBD1 (5 bases). Germline loops: CDR1 SGHAT, CDR2 FQNNGV. This CDR3 is 14 amino acids long. The DNA for the CDR3 is TGTGCCAGTACCAGGGACGGCATGAACACTGGAGCTTTCTTT. This sequence encodes CASTRDGMNTGAFF.

V usage is TRBV6-5 and J usage is TRBJ2-1; D remains unclear. Germline values: CDR1 MNHEY, CDR2 SVGAGI. Trimming took off 0 bases at V and 7 bases at J, with 16 bases between the two ends. The CDR3 loop spans 16 amino acids. The DNA of the CDR3 is TGTGCCAGCAGTTACTCGATTGGAGCCCTTAATAATGAGCAGTTCTTC. Translation: CASSYSIGALNNEQFF.

V usage is TRBV29-1 and J usage is TRBJ2-7, with D perhaps TRBD1 or TRBD2 (5 bases each). The germline gives CDR1 SQVTM, CDR2 ANQGSEA. The CDR3 contains 15 residues. V lost 4 bases, J lost 2 bases, and 18 bases lay in between. The CDR3 region has the DNA TGCAGCGTTGCGAGTGGATGGGGGATGCCCTACGAGCAGTACTTC. Translating gives CSVASGWGMPYEQYF.

Points on this clonotype: Compared with germline, one end of the junction differs, possibly owing to a read error. The genes are TRBV6-2 or TRBV6-3 and TRBJ2-2; D not certain. The germline V gene has CDR1 MNHEY and CDR2 SVGEGT. The length of the CDR3 is 13 residues. The CDR3, as DNA: TGTGCCAGCAGTTCACAAGGCACCGAGGAGCGGTTTTTT. Translating gives CASSSQGTEERFF.

The rearrangement links TRBV4-1 to TRBJ2-1; 11 bases are shared with TRBD2. V lost 2 bases, J lost 6 bases, and 6 bases stayed unmatched. Germline V CDR1 and CDR2: MGHRA, YSYEKL. The CDR3 contains 16 residues. CDR3 DNA: TGCGCCAGCAGCCAACAACTAGCGGGAGCCTTCAATGAGCAGTTCTTC. It codes for CASSQQLAGAFNEQFF.

This clonotype was found a few times. The chain joins TRBV30 to TRBJ2-5; the match to TRBD2 covers 12 bases. Germline loops: CDR1 GTSNPN, CDR2 SVGIG (reference sequence). This CDR3 region has 15 residues. V dropped 1 base and J dropped 0; count of bases not matched to a gene: 0. CDR3 loop: CAWSGTSGNQETQYF. CDR3 nucleotides: TGTGCCTGGAGTGGGACTAGCGGGAACCAAGAGACCCAGTACTTC.

This clonotype was detected ten times or more. The chain links TRBV4-2 to TRBJ2-5; possibly TRBD1 or TRBD2 for D (5 bases each). V lost 4 bases and J lost 5, with 20 bases in between. Germline CDR1 LGHNA, CDR2 YNFKEQ. This CDR3 has 16 residues. The CDR3 loop is CASSPLGADLGETQYF. Here the CDR3 DNA reads TGTGCCAGCAGCCCCCTCGGGGCGGACTTAGGGGAGACCCAGTACTTC.

In nucleotides, the CDR3 is TGCGCCAGCAGCTCCCCTATGAGTCGGGAGTCCGCCGAGCAGTACTTC. It encodes CASSSPMSRESAEQYF. The chain recombines TRBV5-1 with TRBJ2-7, with D possibly TRBD2 on 6 matching bases. Germline V gives CDR1 SGHRS, CDR2 YFSETQ. The V end lost 3 bases, the J end lost 6 bases, and 22 bases lay between the germline ends. This CDR3 region has 16 residues.

This clonotype appeared once. This is likely a read error, given that the CDR3 carries no conserved phenylalanine or tryptophan at its end. This chain uses TRBV6-5 with TRBJ1-6; TRBD1 might be the D (6 bases). Looked up from germline, CDR1 is MNHEY and CDR2 is SVGAGI. V was shortened by 5 bases and J by 6 bases, with 20 bases between the two germline ends. The length of the CDR3 is 17 residues. The CDR3 DNA is TGTGCCAGCAGTGGGGGGCCAGGAGGGTATGGTAATTCACCCCTCCACCTT. Translation: CASSGGPGGYGNSPLHL.